A selection of T cell receptor beta chains follows, all from one sample in a study of blood T cell repertoires in COVID-19. Only in-frame clones appear in the TCRdb table, and some are missing; sequencing was by immunoSEQ multiplex PCR. The sample has approximately 90,000 clones; 75% to 90% are singletons. Sequencing input: peripheral blood. Every receptor here comes from an elderly woman with acute or convalescent COVID-19. Both conserved end residues are part of each CDR3. D genes are given only for firm matches. Rows give clone size only sometimes, using once, few, many, or a class for an expanded clone.

j_call d_call clone_size v_call cdr3_nt cdr3_aa
TRBJ1-2 TRBD1 NA TRBV28 TGTGCCAGCAGTTGGGACAGTCCAGGCTACACCTTC CASSWDSPGYTF
TRBJ2-3 TRBD2 NA TRBV6-2/TRBV6-3 TGTGCCAGCAGTTACTCTACTAGCGGGGGGCAAAGCACAGATACGCAGTATTTT CASSYSTSGGQSTDTQYF
TRBJ2-1 NA NA TRBV7-8 TGTGCCAGCAGCTTCCGGGCGGGGAACAATGAGCAGTTCTTC CASSFRAGNNEQFF
TRBJ2-3 TRBD2 NA TRBV4-1 TGCGCCAGCAGCCAAGATCGAACTAGCGGGGGCACAGATACGCAGTATTTT CASSQDRTSGGTDTQYF
TRBJ2-7 TRBD2 NA TRBV3-1/TRBV3-2 TGTGCCAGCAGCCCGCGCGGCGGGGGCGAGCAGTACTTC CASSPRGGGEQYF
TRBJ2-3 TRBD2 once TRBV7-3 TGTGCCAGCAGGAAAGGACTAGCGGGGGCAGATACGCAGTATTTT CASRKGLAGADTQYF
TRBJ2-7 NA NA TRBV20-1 TGCAGTGCTAGTCGGAGCGGGACAAGGGCCTACGAGCAGTACTTC CSASRSGTRAYEQYF
TRBJ1-1 NA NA TRBV2 TGTGCCAGCCGCCAATGGGGGGCCGGGGGGACTGAAGCTTTCTTT CASRQWGAGGTEAFF
TRBJ1-1 TRBD1 NA TRBV27 TGTGCCAGCAGTCCACACAGGGGGAACACTGAAGCTTTCTTT CASSPHRGNTEAFF
TRBJ1-5 NA few TRBV5-1 TGCGCCAGCGCTCTGGGGGCAACGGGGAATCAGCCCCAGCATTTT CASALGATGNQPQHF